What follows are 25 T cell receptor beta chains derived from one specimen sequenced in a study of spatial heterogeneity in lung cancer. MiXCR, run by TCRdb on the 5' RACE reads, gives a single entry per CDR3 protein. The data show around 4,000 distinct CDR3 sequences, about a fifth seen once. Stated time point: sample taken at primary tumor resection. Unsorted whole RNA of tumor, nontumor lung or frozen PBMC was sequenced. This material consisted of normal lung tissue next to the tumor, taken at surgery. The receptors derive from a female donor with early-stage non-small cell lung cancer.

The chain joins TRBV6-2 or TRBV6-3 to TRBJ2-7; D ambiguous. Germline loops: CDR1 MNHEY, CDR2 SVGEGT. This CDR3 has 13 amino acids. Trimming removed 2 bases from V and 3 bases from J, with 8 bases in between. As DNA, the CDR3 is TGTGCCAGCAGTTACCGGCCCCACTACGAGCAGTACTTC. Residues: CASSYRPHYEQYF.

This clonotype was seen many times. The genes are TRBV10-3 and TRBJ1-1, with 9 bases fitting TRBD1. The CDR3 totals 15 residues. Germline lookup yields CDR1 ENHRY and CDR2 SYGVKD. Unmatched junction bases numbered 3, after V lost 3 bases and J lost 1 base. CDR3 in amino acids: CAISDQTGGNTEAFF. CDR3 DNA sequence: TGTGCCATCAGTGACCAGACAGGGGGGAACACTGAAGCTTTCTTT.

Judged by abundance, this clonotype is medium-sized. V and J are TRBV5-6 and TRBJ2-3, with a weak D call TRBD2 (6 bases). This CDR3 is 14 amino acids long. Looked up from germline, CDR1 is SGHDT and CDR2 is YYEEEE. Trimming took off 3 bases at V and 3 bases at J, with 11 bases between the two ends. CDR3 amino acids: CASSSVRGTDTQYF. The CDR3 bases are TGTGCCAGCAGCTCCGTGCGGGGTACAGATACGCAGTATTTT.

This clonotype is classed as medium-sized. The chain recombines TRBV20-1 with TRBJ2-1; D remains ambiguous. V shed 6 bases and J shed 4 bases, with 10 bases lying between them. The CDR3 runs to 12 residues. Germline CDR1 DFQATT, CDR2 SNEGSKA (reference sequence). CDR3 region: CSAEEYYNEQFF. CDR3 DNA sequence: TGCAGTGCCGAGGAATATTACAATGAGCAGTTCTTC.

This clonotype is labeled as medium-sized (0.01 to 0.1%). CDR3 bases: TGTGCCAGCACCCTAAGGGATACGCAGTATTTT. This sequence encodes CASTLRDTQYF. The chain joins TRBV28 to TRBJ2-3; D remains unclear. The V end lost 7 bases, the J end lost 6 bases, and 8 bases lay between the germline ends. Germline CDR1 reads MDHEN; CDR2 reads SYDVKM. The CDR3 extends over 11 amino acids.

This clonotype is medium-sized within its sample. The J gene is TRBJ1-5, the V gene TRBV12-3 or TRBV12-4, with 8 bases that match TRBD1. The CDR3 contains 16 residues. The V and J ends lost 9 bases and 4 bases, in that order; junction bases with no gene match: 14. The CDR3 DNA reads TGTGCCAGTTTAACAGGGACAGGCAGCGGGAATCAGCCCCAGCATTTT. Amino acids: CASLTGTGSGNQPQHF.

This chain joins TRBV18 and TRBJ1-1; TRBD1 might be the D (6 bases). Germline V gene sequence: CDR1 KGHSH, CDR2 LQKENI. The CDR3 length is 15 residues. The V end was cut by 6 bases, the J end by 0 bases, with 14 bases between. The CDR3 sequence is CASSPGAGLNTEAFF. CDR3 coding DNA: TGTGCCAGCTCGCCGGGGGCCGGTTTGAACACTGAAGCTTTCTTT.

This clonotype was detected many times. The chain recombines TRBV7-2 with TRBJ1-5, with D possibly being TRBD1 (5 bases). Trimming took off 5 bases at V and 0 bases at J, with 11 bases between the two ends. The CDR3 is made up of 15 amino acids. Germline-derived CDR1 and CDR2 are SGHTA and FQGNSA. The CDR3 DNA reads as TGTGCCAGCAGCGTCTCGGGGGATAGCAATCAGCCCCAGCATTTT. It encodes CASSVSGDSNQPQHF. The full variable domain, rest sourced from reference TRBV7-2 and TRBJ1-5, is GAGVSQSPSNKVTEKGKDVELRCDPISGHTALYWYRQSLGQGLEFLIYFQGNSAPDKSGLPSDRFSAERTGGSVSTLTIQRTQQEDSAVYLCASSVSGDSNQPQHFGDGTRLSIL.

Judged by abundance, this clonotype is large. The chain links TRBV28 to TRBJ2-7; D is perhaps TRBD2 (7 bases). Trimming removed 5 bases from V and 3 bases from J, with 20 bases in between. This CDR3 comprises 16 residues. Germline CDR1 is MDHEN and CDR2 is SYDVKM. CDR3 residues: CASSPGAREADYEQYF. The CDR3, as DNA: TGTGCCAGCAGTCCGGGGGCACGGGAGGCGGACTACGAGCAGTACTTC.

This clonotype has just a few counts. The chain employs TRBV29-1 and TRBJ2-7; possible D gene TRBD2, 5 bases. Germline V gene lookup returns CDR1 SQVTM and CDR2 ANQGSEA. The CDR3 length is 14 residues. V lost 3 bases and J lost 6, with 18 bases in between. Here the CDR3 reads CSVEDGLLPGEQYF. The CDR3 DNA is TGCAGCGTTGAGGACGGACTTCTCCCTGGCGAGCAGTACTTC.

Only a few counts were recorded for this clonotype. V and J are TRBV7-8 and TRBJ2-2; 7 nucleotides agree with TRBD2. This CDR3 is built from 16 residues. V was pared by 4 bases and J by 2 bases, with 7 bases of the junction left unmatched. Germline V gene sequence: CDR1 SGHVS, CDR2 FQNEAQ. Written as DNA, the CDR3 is TGTGCCAGCAGCTCCGGACGCGGGGGAAACACCGGGGAGCTGTTTTTT. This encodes CASSSGRGGNTGELFF.

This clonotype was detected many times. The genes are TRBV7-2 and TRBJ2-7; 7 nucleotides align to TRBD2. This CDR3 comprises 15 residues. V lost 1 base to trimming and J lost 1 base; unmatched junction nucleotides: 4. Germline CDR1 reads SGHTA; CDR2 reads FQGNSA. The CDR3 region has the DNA TGTGCCAGCAGCTTAGAGGCGCGGGGGTCCTACGAGCAGTACTTC. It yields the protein CASSLEARGSYEQYF.

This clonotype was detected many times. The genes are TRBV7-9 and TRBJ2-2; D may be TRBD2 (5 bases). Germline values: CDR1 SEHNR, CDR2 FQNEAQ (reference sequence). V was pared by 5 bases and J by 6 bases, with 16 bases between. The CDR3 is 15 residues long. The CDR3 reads CASSPLGGFAGELFF. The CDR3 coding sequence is TGTGCCAGCAGCCCCTTGGGCGGGTTTGCCGGGGAGCTGTTTTTT. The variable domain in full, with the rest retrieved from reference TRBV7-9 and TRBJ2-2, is DTGVSQNPRHKITKRGQNVTFRCDPISEHNRLYWYRQTLGQGPEFLTYFQNEAQLEKSRLLSDRFSAERPKGSFSTLEIQRTEQGDSAMYLCASSPLGGFAGELFFGEGSRLTVL.

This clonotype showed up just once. Here the CDR3 reads CASSSIPSYEQYF. Written as DNA, the CDR3 is TGTGCCAGCAGCTCGATTCCCTCGTACGAGCAGTACTTC. The chain recombines TRBV7-9 with TRBJ2-7; D is unclear. CDR3 length: 13 amino acids. Germline CDR1 and CDR2: SEHNR and FQNEAQ (reference sequence). Trimming removed 4 bases at V and 4 bases at J, with 11 bases between.

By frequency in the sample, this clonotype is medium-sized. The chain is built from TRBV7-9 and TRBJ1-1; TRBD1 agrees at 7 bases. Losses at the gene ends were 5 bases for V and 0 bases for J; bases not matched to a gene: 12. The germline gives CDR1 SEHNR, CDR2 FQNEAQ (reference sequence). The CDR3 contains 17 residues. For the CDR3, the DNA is TGTGCCAGCAGCAAATGGGACAGACAAGAGATGAACACTGAAGCTTTCTTT. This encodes CASSKWDRQEMNTEAFF. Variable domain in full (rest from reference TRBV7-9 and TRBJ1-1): DTGVSQNPRHKITKRGQNVTFRCDPISEHNRLYWYRQTLGQGPEFLTYFQNEAQLEKSRLLSDRFSAERPKGSFSTLEIQRTEQGDSAMYLCASSKWDRQEMNTEAFFGQGTRLTVV.

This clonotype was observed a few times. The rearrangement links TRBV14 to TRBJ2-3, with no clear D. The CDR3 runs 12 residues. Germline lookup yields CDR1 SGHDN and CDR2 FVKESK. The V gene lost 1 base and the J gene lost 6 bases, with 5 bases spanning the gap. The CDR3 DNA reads TGTGCCAGCAGCCAAGTGACGGATACGCAGTATTTT. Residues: CASSQVTDTQYF.

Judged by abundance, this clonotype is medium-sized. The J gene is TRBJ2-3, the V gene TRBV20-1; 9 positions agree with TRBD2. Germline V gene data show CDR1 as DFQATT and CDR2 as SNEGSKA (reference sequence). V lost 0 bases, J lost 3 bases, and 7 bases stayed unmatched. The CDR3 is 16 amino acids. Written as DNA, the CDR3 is TGCAGTGCTAGAGATGGAGCGGGAGGAAGGACAGATACGCAGTATTTT. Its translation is CSARDGAGGRTDTQYF.

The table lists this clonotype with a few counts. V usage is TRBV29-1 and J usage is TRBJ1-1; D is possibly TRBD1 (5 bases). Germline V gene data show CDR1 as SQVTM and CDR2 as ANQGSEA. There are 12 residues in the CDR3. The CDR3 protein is CGAGDRNTEAFF. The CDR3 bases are TGCGGTGCTGGGGACCGAAACACTGAAGCTTTCTTT.

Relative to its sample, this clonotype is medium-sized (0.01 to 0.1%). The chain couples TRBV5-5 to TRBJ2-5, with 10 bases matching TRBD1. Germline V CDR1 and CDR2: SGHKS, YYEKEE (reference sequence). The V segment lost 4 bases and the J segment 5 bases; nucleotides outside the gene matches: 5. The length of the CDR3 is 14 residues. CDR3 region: CASSPTGGRETQYF. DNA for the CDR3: TGTGCCAGCAGCCCGACAGGGGGCCGTGAGACCCAGTACTTC. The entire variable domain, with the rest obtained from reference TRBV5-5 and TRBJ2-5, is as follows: DAGVTQSPTHLIKTRGQQVTLRCSPISGHKSVSWYQQVLGQGPQFIFQYYEKEERGRGNFPDRFSARQFPNYSSELNVNALLLGDSALYLCASSPTGGRETQYFGPGTRLLVL.

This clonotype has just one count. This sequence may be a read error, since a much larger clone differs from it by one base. The CDR3, as DNA: TGTGCCAGCAGTTCACTTGGGGGGAGCCACACTGAAGCTTTCTTT. This sequence encodes CASSSLGGSHTEAFF. The chain recombines TRBV6-2 or TRBV6-3 with TRBJ1-1; TRBD1 is a possible D gene (5 bases). V was shortened by 4 bases and J by 3 bases, with 15 bases between the two germline ends. The CDR3 extends over 15 amino acids. CDR1 MNHEY and CDR2 SVGEGT come from the germline V gene.

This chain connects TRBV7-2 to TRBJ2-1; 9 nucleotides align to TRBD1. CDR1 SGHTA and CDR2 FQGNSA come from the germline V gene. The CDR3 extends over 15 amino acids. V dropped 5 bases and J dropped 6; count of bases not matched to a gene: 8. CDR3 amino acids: CASSPGTGLLNEQFF. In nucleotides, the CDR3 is TGTGCCAGCAGCCCCGGGACAGGGCTCCTCAATGAGCAGTTCTTC.

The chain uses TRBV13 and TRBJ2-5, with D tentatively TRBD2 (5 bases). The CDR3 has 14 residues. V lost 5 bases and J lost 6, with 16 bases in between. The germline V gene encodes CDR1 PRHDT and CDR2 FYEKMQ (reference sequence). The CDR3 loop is CASSLRGPEKTQYF. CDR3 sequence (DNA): TGTGCCAGCAGCCTTCGGGGTCCCGAAAAGACCCAGTACTTC. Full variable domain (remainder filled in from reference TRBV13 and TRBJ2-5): AAGVIQSPRHLIKEKRETATLKCYPIPRHDTVYWYQQGPGQDPQFLISFYEKMQSDKGSIPDRFSAQQFSDYHSELNMSSLELGDSALYFCASSLRGPEKTQYFGPGTRLLVL.

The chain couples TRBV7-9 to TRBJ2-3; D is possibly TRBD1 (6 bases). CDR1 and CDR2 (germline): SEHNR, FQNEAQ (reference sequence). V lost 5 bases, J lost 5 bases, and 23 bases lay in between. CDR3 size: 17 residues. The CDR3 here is CASSPLSVMRGQDTQYF. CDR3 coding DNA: TGTGCCAGCAGCCCGCTATCTGTCATGAGGGGACAAGATACGCAGTATTTT.

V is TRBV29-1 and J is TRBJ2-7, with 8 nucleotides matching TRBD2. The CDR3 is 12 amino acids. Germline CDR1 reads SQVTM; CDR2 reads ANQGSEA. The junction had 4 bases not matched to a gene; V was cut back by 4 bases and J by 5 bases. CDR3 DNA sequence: TGCAGCGTTGCGGGGGGGCCCCACGAGCAGTACTTC. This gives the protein CSVAGGPHEQYF.

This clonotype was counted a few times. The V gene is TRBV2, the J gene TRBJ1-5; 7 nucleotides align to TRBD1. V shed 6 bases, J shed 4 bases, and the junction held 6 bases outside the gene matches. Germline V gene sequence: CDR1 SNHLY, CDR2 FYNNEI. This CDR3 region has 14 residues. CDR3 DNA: TGTGCCAGCAGCACAGGGGAAGGGAATCAGCCCCAGCATTTT. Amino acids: CASSTGEGNQPQHF.